These 9 T cell receptor beta chains were all obtained from the same sample, sequenced in a study of T cells in Graves' hyperthyroidism and ophthalmopathy. There were TCR beta CDR3 regions amplified from RNA transcripts. First-round RT-PCR with HTBI primers amplified the TCR CDR3 region. One entry per CDR3 protein results from TCRdb running MiXCR on the multiplex PCR reads. The sample lists approximately 490,000 distinct CDR3 sequences, about 20% occurring once. Sequencing was carried out using blood. These receptors were taken from a woman in her 70s with Graves' ophthalmopathy.

In this sample, this clonotype turned up a few times. The CDR3 sequence is CATSRDVSRLNTEAFF. DNA for the CDR3: TGTGCCACCAGCAGAGATGTTTCCAGATTGAACACTGAAGCTTTCTTT. J is TRBJ1-1 and V is TRBV15; D is ambiguous. The V end was cut by 0 bases, the J end by 0 bases, with 11 bases between. The CDR3 runs 16 residues. Germline V CDR1 and CDR2: LNHNV, YYDKDF (reference sequence).

This clonotype showed up many times. This chain joins TRBV19 and TRBJ1-1; TRBD1 agrees at 7 bases. Germline values: CDR1 LNHDA, CDR2 SQIVND (reference sequence). The CDR3 is 15 residues long. V gave up 5 bases and J gave up 3 bases; unmatched junction bases: 9. This chain's CDR3 is CASSGTGAEDTEAFF. The CDR3 region has the DNA TGTGCCAGTAGTGGAACAGGGGCGGAGGACACTGAAGCTTTCTTT.

This clonotype has a handful of counts. Sequence at one end of the junction differs from germline and may be a read error. The J gene is TRBJ2-5, the V gene TRBV7-3, with 9 bases lining up with TRBD1. Germline CDR1 SGHTA, CDR2 FQGTGA. CDR3 size: 11 residues. The CDR3 sequence is CASSQRDRVDF. The CDR3 nucleotides read TGTGCCAGCAGCCAACGGGACAGGGTCGACTTC.

This clonotype was observed at least ten times. This sequence joins TRBV6-1 and TRBJ1-5; D gene unclear. The CDR3 runs to 14 residues. V was cut by 1 base and J by 0 bases, with 4 bases left in between. Germline assignment: CDR1 MNHNS and CDR2 SASEGT. CDR3 sequence: CASSEGNSNQPQHF. The CDR3 DNA sequence: TGTGCCAGCAGTGAAGGTAATAGCAATCAGCCCCAGCATTTT.

Many counts were recorded for this clonotype. The J gene is TRBJ1-2, the V gene TRBV12-3 or TRBV12-4, with no clear D. The CDR3 contains 13 residues. V gave up 1 base and J gave up 3 bases, with 6 bases separating them. CDR3 sequence (DNA): TGTGCCAGCAGTTTAGACACTTACTATGGCTACACCTTC. This sequence encodes CASSLDTYYGYTF.

This clonotype was picked up a small number of times. The rearrangement links TRBV20-1 to TRBJ2-5; 14 bases fit TRBD2. This CDR3 comprises 15 residues. The germline V gene encodes CDR1 DFQATT and CDR2 SNEGSKA (reference sequence). The ends lost 5 bases at V and 3 bases at J; junction bases unmatched: 5. The CDR3 DNA reads as TGCAGTGCTCTGACTAGCGGGAGGGGGGAAGAGACCCAGTACTTC. Its protein is CSALTSGRGEETQYF.

This clonotype has just a few counts. This chain links TRBV6-1 with TRBJ1-2, with TRBD1 identical over 9 bases. CDR1 and CDR2 (germline): MNHNS, SASEGT. V lost 8 bases and J lost 4; bases outside the gene matches: 5. The CDR3 has 13 residues. The CDR3 DNA reads as TGTGCCAGCGGCTTGACAGGGGGCTATGGCTACACCTTC. It specifies CASGLTGGYGYTF.

This clonotype was seen a handful of times. The chain has TRBV6-2 or TRBV6-3 and TRBJ2-7; D may correspond to TRBD1 or TRBD2 (5 bases each). V was trimmed by 5 bases and J by 3 bases, leaving 14 bases between them. The CDR3 has 14 amino acids. The V gene's germline CDR1 is MNHEY and CDR2 SVGEGT. CDR3 loop: CASSINRDGYEQYF. CDR3 DNA: TGTGCCAGCAGTATCAATCGGGACGGCTACGAGCAGTACTTC.

This clonotype was detected ten times or more. The chain carries TRBV6-2 or TRBV6-3 and TRBJ1-2; 9 bases align to TRBD1. This CDR3 region has 13 residues. The V gene's germline CDR1 is MNHEY and CDR2 SVGEGT. V lost 6 bases, J lost 6 bases, and 5 bases stayed unmatched. CDR3 in amino acids: CASSWDRAHGYTF. CDR3 DNA: TGTGCCAGCAGCTGGGACAGGGCGCATGGCTACACCTTC.